Listed below are T cell receptor beta chains from one sample, sequenced in a study of blood T cell repertoires in COVID-19. Assay: immunoSEQ multiplex PCR; the TCRdb copy retains only in-frame clones and omits some. The data contain some 300,000 clones, about 90% of them singletons. Sequenced material: PBMCs or T cells enriched from blood (not recorded which). These TCRs come from a woman in her 30s who had recovered from COVID-19. The conserved cysteine and the conserved F or W are not part of the CDR3 here. Each record gives: V gene, CDR3 protein.

>TRBV11-2
ASSLGLWEETQY
>TRBV7-3
ASSSDSDKPKASRAKNIQY
>TRBV10-2
ASSMGQGFNSPLH
>TRBV27
ASSLLGRTDTQY
>TRBV5-1
ASRRGSTDTQY
>TRBV7-9
ASSRQAGNTEAF
>TRBV9
ASSAGSNRAQPQH
>TRBV9
ASTAASVAGGGF
>TRBV30
AWMRDSYNEQF
>TRBV28
ASSFTGYGYT
>TRBV6-5
ASSYSHRGTDTQY
>TRBV4-2
ASSQDGGGASTDTQY
>TRBV6-5
ASSGSGANVLT
>TRBV6-5
ASSPARGEYYGYT
>TRBV18
ASSPVDGTGSYEQY
>TRBV28
ASSLSSYEQY
>TRBV7-3
ASSLDRNQPQH
>TRBV19
ASSISAGSTYEQY
>TRBV27
ASSSAATGTEAF
>TRBV19
ASSNRQANRLFSGNTIY
>TRBV27
ASSLRIGAEAF
>TRBV5-1
ASSEGLAGPLTYYEQY
>TRBV27
ASSFIRDSYEQY
>TRBV10-1
ASSESRVVATNEKLF